One sample yielded the 23 T cell receptor beta chains listed below, sequenced in a study of OX40 agonist ivuxolimab in advanced cancers. Repertoires were generated with immunoSEQ multiplex PCR, while TCRdb's copy carries only in-frame clones and drops some. This sample carries around 54,000 clones, roughly 94% of them seen once, and the ten largest clones take 10% to 15%. The input for sequencing was CD4+ or CD8+ T cells sorted from blood, taken in a trial of the OX40 agonist ivuxolimab. The receptors shown here come from an adult with an advanced solid tumor such as melanoma, head and neck, liver or kidney cancer.

The genes are TRBV19 and TRBJ2-5, with D possibly being TRBD1 (6 bases). The germline CDR1 and CDR2 sequences are LNHDA and SQIVND (reference sequence). The CDR3 length is 13 residues. Trimming removed 5 bases at V and 9 bases at J, with 16 bases between. CDR3 in amino acids: CASSPTGPAAQYF. The CDR3 nucleotides are TGTGCCAGTAGTCCTACAGGGCCAGCGGCCCAGTACTTC.

As DNA, the CDR3 is TGCGCCAGCAGCTTGGAGGGGTGGGGCGAGCAGTACTTC. Translation gives CASSLEGWGEQYF. The J gene is TRBJ2-7, the V gene TRBV5-1; D possibly corresponds to TRBD1 (5 bases). Per the germline V gene, CDR1 is SGHRS and CDR2 is YFSETQ. Trimming took 0 bases from V and 6 from J, leaving 10 bases between them. The CDR3 totals 13 residues.

The chain couples TRBV27 to TRBJ2-1; no firm D call. Germline V gene data show CDR1 as MNHEY and CDR2 as SMNVEV (reference sequence). V was shortened by 0 bases and J by 8 bases, with 14 bases between the two germline ends. The CDR3 contains 15 residues. In DNA form, the CDR3 reads TGTGCCAGCAGTTTATCCCCGGTCGGCCTTCATGAGCAGTTCTTC. Its protein is CASSLSPVGLHEQFF.

This clone showed up just once. V usage is TRBV29-1 and J usage is TRBJ1-2; a possible D gene is TRBD1 (6 bases). Germline V gene data show CDR1 as SQVTM and CDR2 as ANQGSEA. The V end lost 2 bases, the J end lost 4 bases, and 11 bases lay between the germline ends. CDR3 length: 13 amino acids. CDR3 nucleotide sequence: TGCAGCGTTGAACAGGGGCTTGGCTATGGCTACACCTTC. This encodes CSVEQGLGYGYTF.

The chain combines TRBV28 with TRBJ2-1; a possible D gene is TRBD2 (6 bases). V was shortened by 5 bases and J by 9 bases, with 11 bases between the two germline ends. Germline CDR1 MDHEN, CDR2 SYDVKM. The CDR3 contains 12 residues. Here the CDR3 reads CASSETSIEQFF. The CDR3 region has the DNA TGTGCCAGCAGTGAGACTAGTATTGAGCAGTTCTTC.

This chain joins TRBV28 and TRBJ2-3; D not resolved. V was clipped by 1 base and J by 0 bases, with 8 bases between them. CDR3 size: 15 residues. In germline, CDR1 is MDHEN, CDR2 SYDVKM. The CDR3 DNA follows: TGTGCCAGCAGTTTATTAGACACGAGCACAGATACGCAGTATTTT. Its translation is CASSLLDTSTDTQYF.

This clone turned up a few times. The chain employs TRBV29-1 and TRBJ2-3; 10 bases match TRBD2. CDR3 size: 15 residues. Trimming removed 3 bases from V and 6 bases from J; junction bases left unmatched: 9. CDR1 SQVTM and CDR2 ANQGSEA come from the germline V gene. The CDR3 loop reads CSVDGLAGAFDTQYF. CDR3 DNA sequence: TGCAGCGTTGATGGGCTAGCGGGAGCTTTCGATACGCAGTATTTT.

The rearrangement joins TRBV13 to TRBJ2-7; D assignment may be TRBD1 or TRBD2 (7 bases each). This CDR3 region has 16 residues. Germline V gives CDR1 PRHDT, CDR2 FYEKMQ (reference sequence). V lost 4 bases and J lost 1, with 17 bases in between. The CDR3 spells CASSSRYRGGSYEQYF. In DNA, the CDR3 is TGTGCCAGCAGCTCGCGATACAGGGGAGGGTCCTACGAGCAGTACTTC.

The chain couples TRBV15 to TRBJ2-5; 7 nucleotides line up with TRBD1. The CDR3 consists of 15 residues. Trimming cost V 0 bases and J 0 bases; bases outside gene matches: 1. Germline-derived CDR1 and CDR2 are LNHNV and YYDKDF (reference sequence). The CDR3 nucleotides are TGTGCCACCAGCAGAGACAGGGGGAACCAAGAGACCCAGTACTTC. Translation gives CATSRDRGNQETQYF.

CDR3 DNA sequence: TGCAGCGTTGAAGACGGGAACACCGGGGAGCTGTTTTTT. Protein: CSVEDGNTGELFF. The chain links TRBV29-1 to TRBJ2-2, with D unresolved. The CDR3 contains 13 residues. The germline gives CDR1 SQVTM, CDR2 ANQGSEA. Trimming pared 0 bases from V and 1 base from J, leaving 3 bases between.

This clone was picked up one time. V and J are TRBV6-6 and TRBJ2-1; the match to TRBD2 covers 7 bases. Germline CDR1 is MNHNY and CDR2 is SVGAGI (reference sequence). V dropped 3 bases and J dropped 3; count of bases not matched to a gene: 8. CDR3 length equals 16 residues. CDR3 DNA sequence: TGTGCCAGCAGTTATTGGCAAAAGCGGGACTACAATGAGCAGTTCTTC. Its protein is CASSYWQKRDYNEQFF.

This chain joins TRBV2 and TRBJ2-5; TRBD1 matches 9 bases. The CDR3 spans 15 residues. Trimming cost V 7 bases and J 2 bases; bases outside gene matches: 8. Germline CDR1 and CDR2: SNHLY and FYNNEI. The CDR3 protein is CASNTGTGRQETQYF. DNA for the CDR3: TGTGCCAGCAACACCGGGACAGGGCGACAAGAGACCCAGTACTTC.

The chain links TRBV10-3 to TRBJ2-7; maybe TRBD1 (6 bases). Germline loops: CDR1 ENHRY, CDR2 SYGVKD. This CDR3 contains 14 residues. V dropped 0 bases and J dropped 3 bases, with 9 bases sitting between them. CDR3 in amino acids: CAISESTGNYEQYF. The CDR3 nucleotides are TGTGCCATCAGTGAGTCCACAGGGAACTACGAGCAGTACTTC.

The chain is built from TRBV19 and TRBJ2-7; D possibly corresponds to TRBD2 (5 bases). Trimming took off 3 bases at V and 3 bases at J, with 12 bases between the two ends. This CDR3 is built from 14 residues. Germline CDR1 LNHDA, CDR2 SQIVND (reference sequence). CDR3 sequence (DNA): TGTGCCAGTAGTATTATCTTCGGGGACTACGAGCAGTACTTC. Amino acid sequence: CASSIIFGDYEQYF. Combining the CDR3 with reference TRBV19 and TRBJ2-7 gives the whole variable domain DGGITQSPKYLFRKEGQNVTLSCEQNLNHDAMYWYRQDPGQGLRLIYYSQIVNDFQKGDIAEGYSVSREKKESFPLTVTSAQKNPTAFYLCASSIIFGDYEQYFGPGTRLTVT.

The V and J genes are TRBV19 and TRBJ2-4; D may be TRBD1 (6 bases). CDR1 is LNHDA and CDR2 is SQIVND in the germline V gene (reference sequence). V lost 7 bases and J lost 6, with 19 bases in between. This CDR3 is 15 amino acids long. In nucleotides, the CDR3 is TGTGCCAGTACCCTGTATCCCACGGACAGAAACATTCAGTACTTC. This sequence encodes CASTLYPTDRNIQYF.

V and J are TRBV19 and TRBJ2-7; tentatively, D is TRBD2 (5 bases). Germline CDR1 is LNHDA and CDR2 is SQIVND (reference sequence). The V and J ends lost 3 bases and 0 bases respectively, with 18 bases between them. The CDR3 has 17 amino acids. The CDR3 sequence is CASSIRGGGPSSYEQYF. Here the CDR3 DNA reads TGTGCCAGTAGTATTCGCGGCGGCGGGCCTAGCTCCTACGAGCAGTACTTC.

This rearrangement joins TRBV20-1 to TRBJ2-5; 7 nucleotides line up with TRBD2. Germline CDR1 reads DFQATT; CDR2 reads SNEGSKA (reference sequence). This CDR3 spans 11 amino acids. V lost 7 bases, J lost 6 bases, and 5 bases stayed unmatched. CDR3 nucleotides: TGCAGTGGCCTGAGCGGGAAGACCCAGTACTTC. Amino acid sequence: CSGLSGKTQYF.

The chain couples TRBV2 to TRBJ2-5; D not resolved. V was clipped by 2 bases and J by 1 base, with 11 bases between them. CDR3 length equals 15 residues. CDR1 and CDR2 from the germline V gene are SNHLY and FYNNEI. CDR3 protein: CASSEYGPLQETQYF. As DNA, the CDR3 is TGTGCCAGCAGTGAATACGGACCCCTCCAAGAGACCCAGTACTTC.

The chain employs TRBV11-2 and TRBJ2-7; the match to TRBD1 covers 7 bases. The CDR3 is made up of 14 amino acids. Germline CDR1 SGHAT, CDR2 FQNNGV. The V gene end was trimmed by 5 bases and the J gene end by 0 bases; junction bases not matched to a gene: 4. The CDR3 region has the DNA TGTGCCAGCAGCCAGACAGGGCCCTCCTACGAGCAGTACTTC. This sequence encodes CASSQTGPSYEQYF.

The chain uses TRBV9 and TRBJ2-1; D is perhaps TRBD2 (6 bases). The CDR3 has 13 amino acids. Trimming cost V 3 bases and J 6 bases, with 10 bases left between them. Germline CDR1 SGDLS, CDR2 YYNGEE. This CDR3 is CASSAGTFNEQFF. The CDR3 DNA reads as TGTGCCAGCAGCGCCGGGACTTTCAATGAGCAGTTCTTC.

The chain recombines TRBV4-3 with TRBJ2-7, with a weak D call TRBD1 (5 bases). Trimming took off 3 bases at V and 1 base at J, with 10 bases between the two ends. The germline gives CDR1 LGHNA, CDR2 YSLEER. This CDR3 contains 14 residues. CDR3 region: CASSHDRGSYEQYF. The CDR3 DNA follows: TGCGCCAGCAGCCATGACAGAGGTTCCTACGAGCAGTACTTC.

This clone was observed a single time. The V call is TRBV27, the J call TRBJ2-7, with D perhaps matching TRBD1 (6 bases). This CDR3 has 14 amino acids. Germline lookup yields CDR1 MNHEY and CDR2 SMNVEV (reference sequence). The V gene lost 3 bases and the J gene lost 1 base, with 10 bases spanning the gap. DNA of the CDR3: TGTGCCAGCAGTTTGGGTGGACAGTCCTACGAGCAGTACTTC. Translation gives CASSLGGQSYEQYF.

The chain recombines TRBV7-9 with TRBJ2-1, with a tentative D call TRBD1 (6 bases). The V gene lost 3 bases and the J gene lost 4 bases, with 13 bases spanning the gap. This CDR3 is built from 15 residues. In germline, CDR1 is SEHNR, CDR2 FQNEAQ (reference sequence). CDR3: CASSFRDKSYNEQFF. DNA of the CDR3: TGTGCCAGCAGCTTCCGGGACAAATCTTACAATGAGCAGTTCTTC.